This T cell receptor beta chain was sequenced during a study of Graves' ophthalmopathy and Graves' hyperthyroidism. This clonotype was recorded a few times. The antigen is undetermined. General observations from the study: The model flagged ophthalmopathy progression at 65% to 71% sensitivity and 72% to 80% specificity. Among expanded thyroid clonotypes above 0.001 frequency, most also occurred in blood.

This CDR3 is 15 amino acids long. Germline V gene sequence: CDR1 SGHAT, CDR2 FQNNGV. V gave up 4 bases and J gave up 5 bases, with 17 bases separating them. Investigators amplified TCR beta CDR3 regions from RNA transcripts. Following a first-round RT-PCR that used HTBI primers, a second-round multiplex PCR was carried out. Each CDR3 protein is one row after TCRdb ran MiXCR on the multiplex PCR reads. The sample consists of 360,000 or so distinct CDR3 sequences, around 20% of them appearing once. The clonotype originates from a woman in her late teens or twenties with Graves' ophthalmopathy. The chain couples TRBV11-2 to TRBJ1-1; a weak D match, TRBD1 (6 bases). The sequenced sample consisted of peripheral blood. CDR3 DNA: TGTGCCAGCAGCTCTTCCCCTACAGGGAATACTGAAGCTTTCTTT. Its protein product is CASSSSPTGNTEAFF.